The 11 T cell receptor beta chains below come from one sample, sequenced in a study of shared clonotypes between healthy human individuals. Clones were read by immunoSEQ multiplex PCR, and TCRdb kept only the in-frame ones, dropping some. The sample includes approximately 1,500,000 clones, approximately 96% of them seen just once. Sequencing used naive CD4+ T cells sorted from blood. Subset meaning: CD45RA+ positively selected. These receptors all come from a man under 40 in good health.

This chain connects TRBV18 to TRBJ2-1; 7 positions agree with TRBD1. This CDR3 has 15 amino acids. V was pared by 3 bases and J by 6 bases, with 8 bases of the junction left unmatched. Germline values: CDR1 KGHSH, CDR2 LQKENI. CDR3 sequence reads: CASSPGTVSSNEQFF. The DNA of the CDR3 is TGTGCCAGCTCACCCGGGACAGTCTCATCCAATGAGCAGTTCTTC.

The gene calls are TRBV27 and TRBJ2-7, with 7 bases that match TRBD2. Germline-derived CDR1 and CDR2 are MNHEY and SMNVEV (reference sequence). The ends lost 0 bases at V and 5 bases at J; junction bases unmatched: 10. The CDR3 totals 16 residues. The CDR3 DNA reads as TGTGCCAGCAGTTTATCGCCCAGCGGGGTTTTACACGAGCAGTACTTC. Its translation: CASSLSPSGVLHEQYF.

This clone occurred once. The V call is TRBV5-1, the J call TRBJ1-4; 7 bases fit TRBD1. Germline V CDR1 and CDR2: SGHRS, YFSETQ. CDR3 size: 14 residues. V dropped 2 bases and J dropped 7; count of bases not matched to a gene: 5. CDR3 residues: CASSLQGMGEKLFF. The CDR3 DNA follows: TGCGCCAGCAGCTTACAGGGGATGGGTGAAAAACTGTTTTTT. The whole variable domain, remainder taken from reference TRBV5-1 and TRBJ1-4, is KAGVTQTPRYLIKTRGQQVTLSCSPISGHRSVSWYQQTPGQGLQFLFEYFSETQRNKGNFPGRFSGRQFSNSRSEMNVSTLELGDSALYLCASSLQGMGEKLFFGSGTQLSVL.

This chain joins TRBV18 and TRBJ2-7; TRBD1 matches 9 bases. There are 13 residues in the CDR3. Germline V lookup: CDR1 KGHSH, CDR2 LQKENI. The V segment lost 4 bases and the J segment 5 bases; nucleotides outside the gene matches: 3. In nucleotides, the CDR3 is TGTGCCAGCTCACGGACAGGGGTCGACGAGCAGTACTTC. Protein: CASSRTGVDEQYF.

The chain joins TRBV11-2 to TRBJ2-1; tentatively, D is TRBD1 or TRBD2 (5 bases each). The CDR3 spans 14 residues. Between the trimmed V and J ends, which lost 3 bases and 10 bases, there was a span of 16 bases. The germline gives CDR1 SGHAT, CDR2 FQNNGV. CDR3 protein: CASSFNGDGLEQFF. CDR3 sequence (DNA): TGTGCCAGCAGCTTTAATGGGGACGGCCTAGAGCAGTTCTTC.

The chain couples TRBV10-3 to TRBJ2-5; unclear D gene. Germline lookup yields CDR1 ENHRY and CDR2 SYGVKD. Trimming pared 6 bases from V and 3 bases from J, leaving 8 bases between. This CDR3 is built from 12 residues. DNA of the CDR3: TGTGCCATCAGGGAGACTGAAGAGACCCAGTACTTC. Translating it yields CAIRETEETQYF.

V gene TRBV28 combines with J gene TRBJ2-2; 8 nucleotides match TRBD1. Trimming removed 1 base from V and 5 bases from J; junction bases left unmatched: 3. Germline-derived CDR1 and CDR2 are MDHEN and SYDVKM. CDR3 length: 15 amino acids. Here the CDR3 DNA reads TGTGCCAGCAGTTTATTGGACAGGGTGACCGGGGAGCTGTTTTTT. This sequence encodes CASSLLDRVTGELFF.

This clone was observed a few times. The chain is built from TRBV5-6 and TRBJ1-2; D may be TRBD1 (6 bases). V lost 6 bases, J lost 7 bases, and 13 bases lay in between. CDR1 and CDR2 (germline): SGHDT, YYEEEE. CDR3 length equals 12 residues. CDR3 bases: TGTGCCAGCACCCACAGGGAAACTGGCTACACCTTC. It encodes CASTHRETGYTF.

In regard to this clone: Mismatch with germline at one junction end may stem from a read error. CDR3 DNA sequence: TGTGCTAGCAGCTTGGTGACTAGCGGGACTGGTGAAACCCAGTACTTC. Translation: CASSLVTSGTGETQYF. The rearrangement joins TRBV7-7 to TRBJ2-5, with TRBD2 identical over 11 bases. In germline, CDR1 is SSHAT, CDR2 FNYEAQ (reference sequence). CDR3 length: 16 amino acids.

The chain employs TRBV5-1 and TRBJ1-4, with 7 bases identical to TRBD1. Looked up from germline, CDR1 is SGHRS and CDR2 is YFSETQ. The trim removed 4 bases at V and 7 bases at J, leaving 10 bases unmatched. The CDR3 runs 15 residues. CDR3 sequence reads: CASSPTGEQGEKLFF. CDR3 bases: TGCGCCAGCAGCCCCACAGGGGAGCAGGGTGAAAAACTGTTTTTT. Filled out from reference TRBV5-1 and TRBJ1-4, the complete variable domain reads KAGVTQTPRYLIKTRGQQVTLSCSPISGHRSVSWYQQTPGQGLQFLFEYFSETQRNKGNFPGRFSGRQFSNSRSEMNVSTLELGDSALYLCASSPTGEQGEKLFFGSGTQLSVL.

This chain uses TRBV28 with TRBJ2-2; no definite D call. The germline V gene has CDR1 MDHEN and CDR2 SYDVKM. Trimming removed 10 bases at V and 1 base at J, with 10 bases between. The CDR3 is 13 amino acids. CDR3 protein: CATALGNTGELFF. CDR3 sequence (DNA): TGTGCCACCGCCCTCGGGAACACCGGGGAGCTGTTTTTT.